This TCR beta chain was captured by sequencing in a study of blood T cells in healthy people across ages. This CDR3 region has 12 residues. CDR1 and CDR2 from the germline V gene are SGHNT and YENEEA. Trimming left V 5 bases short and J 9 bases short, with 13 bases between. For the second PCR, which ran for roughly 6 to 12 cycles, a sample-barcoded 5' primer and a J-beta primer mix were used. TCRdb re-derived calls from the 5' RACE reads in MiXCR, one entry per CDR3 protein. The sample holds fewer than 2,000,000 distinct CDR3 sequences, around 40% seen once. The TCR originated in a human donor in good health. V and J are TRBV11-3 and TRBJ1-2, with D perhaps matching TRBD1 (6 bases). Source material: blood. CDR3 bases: TGTGCCAGCAGCACGGACAGCCTTAGCTACACCTTC. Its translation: CASSTDSLSYTF.